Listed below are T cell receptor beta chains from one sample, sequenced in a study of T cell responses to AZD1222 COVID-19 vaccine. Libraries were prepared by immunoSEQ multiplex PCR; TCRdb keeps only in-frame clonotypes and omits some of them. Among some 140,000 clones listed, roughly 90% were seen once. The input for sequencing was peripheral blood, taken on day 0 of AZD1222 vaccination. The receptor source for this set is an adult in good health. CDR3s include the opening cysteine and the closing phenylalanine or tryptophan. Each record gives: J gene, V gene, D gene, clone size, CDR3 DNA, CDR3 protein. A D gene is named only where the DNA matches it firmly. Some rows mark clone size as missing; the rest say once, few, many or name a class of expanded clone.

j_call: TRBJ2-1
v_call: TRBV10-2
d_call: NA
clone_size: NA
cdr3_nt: TGCGCCAGCAGTGAGTCGGCGGTAGCTCCATACAATGAGCAGTTCTTC
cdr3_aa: CASSESAVAPYNEQFF

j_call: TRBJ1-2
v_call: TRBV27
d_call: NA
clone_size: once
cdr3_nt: TGTGCCAGCAGTGAACAGGGTAGGGGTGGCTACACCTTC
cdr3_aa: CASSEQGRGGYTF

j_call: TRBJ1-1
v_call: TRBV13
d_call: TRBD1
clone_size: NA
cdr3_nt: TGTGCCAGCAGCTCGCAGACAGGGCGTGAAGCTTTCTTT
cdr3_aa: CASSSQTGREAFF

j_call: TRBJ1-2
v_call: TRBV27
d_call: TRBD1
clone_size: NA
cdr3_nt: TGTGCCAGCAGTTTCTCCCCGGGACAGGGGGCGCATGGCTACACCTTC
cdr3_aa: CASSFSPGQGAHGYTF

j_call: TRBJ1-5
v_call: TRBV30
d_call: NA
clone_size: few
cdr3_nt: TGTGCCTGTGACCCCCTCGGCAATCAGCCCCAGCATTTT
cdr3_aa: CACDPLGNQPQHF

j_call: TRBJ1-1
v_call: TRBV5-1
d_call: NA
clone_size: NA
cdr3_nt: TGCGCCAGCAGCTTGGACCGACCCGGGAACACTGAAGCTTTCTTT
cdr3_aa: CASSLDRPGNTEAFF

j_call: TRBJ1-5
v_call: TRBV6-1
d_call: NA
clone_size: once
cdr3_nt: TGTGCCAGCAGTGAAGCAAAAAGGGCCGGACTCAATCAGCCCCAGCATTTT
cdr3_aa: CASSEAKRAGLNQPQHF

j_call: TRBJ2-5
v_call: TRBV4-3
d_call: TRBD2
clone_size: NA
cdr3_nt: TGCGCCAGCAGCCAAGGGGCCGATCTAAGCGGGGGCCAAGAGACCCAGTACTTC
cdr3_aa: CASSQGADLSGGQETQYF

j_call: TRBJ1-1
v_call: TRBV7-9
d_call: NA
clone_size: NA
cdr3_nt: TGTGCCAGCAGCTTAGGAACAGTGACTGAAGCTTTCTTT
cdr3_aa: CASSLGTVTEAFF

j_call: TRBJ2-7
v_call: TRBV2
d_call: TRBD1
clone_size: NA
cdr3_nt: TGTGCCACGACAGGGCCCTACGAGCAGTACTTC
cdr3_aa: CATTGPYEQYF

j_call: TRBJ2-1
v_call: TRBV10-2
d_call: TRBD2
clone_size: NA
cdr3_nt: TGCGCCAGCAGTGAAGCCGGGACTAGTCCCTACAATGAGCAGTTCTTC
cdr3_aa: CASSEAGTSPYNEQFF

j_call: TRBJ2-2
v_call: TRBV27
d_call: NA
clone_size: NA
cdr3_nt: TGTGCCAGCAGTTTATCGGCCAGGGGATCGACCGGGGAGCTGTTTTTT
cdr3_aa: CASSLSARGSTGELFF

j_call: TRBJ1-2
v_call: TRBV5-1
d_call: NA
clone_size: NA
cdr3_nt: TGCGCCAGCAGCAGGGAGGGACGGCCGACTGGGTATGGCTACACCTTC
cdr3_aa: CASSREGRPTGYGYTF

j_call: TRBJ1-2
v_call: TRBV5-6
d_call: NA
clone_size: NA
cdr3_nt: TGTGCCAGCAGCTTTTCGGGGGGCAACTATGGCTACACCTTC
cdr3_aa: CASSFSGGNYGYTF

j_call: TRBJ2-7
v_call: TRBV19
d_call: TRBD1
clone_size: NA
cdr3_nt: TGTGCCAGTAGTGTCTCCGGGACAGGGCCCTACGAGCAGTACTTC
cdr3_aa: CASSVSGTGPYEQYF

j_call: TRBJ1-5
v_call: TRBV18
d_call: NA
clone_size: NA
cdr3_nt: TGTGCCAGCTCGCAAGCCCGGAGGGACGGGCGCAATCAGCCCCAGCATTTT
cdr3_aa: CASSQARRDGRNQPQHF

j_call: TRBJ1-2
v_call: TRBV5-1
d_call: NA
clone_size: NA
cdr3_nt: TGCGCCAGCAGCTTGGGGGGTAACTATGGCTACACCTTC
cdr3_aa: CASSLGGNYGYTF

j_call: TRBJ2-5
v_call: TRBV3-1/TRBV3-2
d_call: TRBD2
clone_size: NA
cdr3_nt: TGTGCCAGCAGCCAAGTCGGTAGCGGGAGGGCTGCAGAGACCCAGTACTTC
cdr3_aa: CASSQVGSGRAAETQYF

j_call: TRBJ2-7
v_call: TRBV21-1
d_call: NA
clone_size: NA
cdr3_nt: TGTGCCAGCAGCACGAGGGTGGCTATCATAGGCTACGAGCAGTACTTC
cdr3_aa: CASSTRVAIIGYEQYF